This T cell receptor beta chain was observed in a study of cytomegalovirus exposure and HLA in healthy donors. Turning to the study itself: Tens of millions of unique TCRs, all from HLA-typed donors, were included in an early release of the data.

The trim removed 8 bases at V and 8 bases at J, leaving 9 bases unmatched. This CDR3 is built from 15 residues. Per the germline V gene, CDR1 is LNHDA and CDR2 is SQIVND (reference sequence). Researchers ran the PCR with 60 Vbeta and 13 Jbeta primers. TCRdb keeps only in-frame clones here, not all; method: immunoSEQ multiplex PCR. The sample records approximately 140,000 clones, about four fifths being singletons. Material for sequencing was PBMCs. The chain recombines TRBV19 with TRBJ1-6; 10 nucleotides agree with TRBD1. This clonotype was obtained from a human donor in good health. DNA for the CDR3: TGTGCCAGTGCTTCGCAGGGACAGGGGTATTCACCCCTCCACTTT. Translation: CASASQGQGYSPLHF.